This T cell receptor beta chain was identified during a study of beta chain features in type 1 diabetes. Findings and caveats of the study: Naive, central memory and Treg TCRB repertoires seemed to resemble each other more closely in patients than they did in healthy donors. Moderate but significant shortening of TCRB CDR3s was recorded in all four CD4+ subsets from Type 1 diabetes patients.

A word on this clone: Antigen unknown.

A CD45RO/CCR7/CD25/CD127/CD95/CD27 panel sorted naive, central memory, regulatory and stem cell-like memory CD4+ cells. The authors reverse transcribed all of the isolated RNA, so sequencing captured expressed TCRB transcripts. Clones were sequenced by immunoSEQ multiplex PCR, and TCRdb holds only the in-frame ones, with some missing. Of approximately 120,000 clones in the sample, around 16% were seen once. The CDR3 length is 14 residues. The germline V gene encodes CDR1 MDHEN and CDR2 SYDVKM. Trimming removed 4 bases from V and 2 bases from J; junction bases left unmatched: 5. The TCR sequence derives from a man between 18 and 29 years old with type 1 diabetes. The sequencing input was central memory CD4+ T cells from blood. The chain has TRBV28 and TRBJ2-7; 7 nucleotides match TRBD1. The CDR3 sequence: CASSSGTATYEQYF. The DNA of the CDR3 is TGTGCCAGCAGTTCCGGGACAGCCACCTACGAGCAGTACTTC.